A selection of T cell receptor beta chains follows, all from one sample in a study of T-cell memory formation after mild COVID-19. Each CDR3 protein is one row after TCRdb ran MiXCR on the 5' RACE reads. The table includes approximately 580,000 distinct CDR3 sequences, over 20% detected once. Input material: PBMCs or a T cell subset sorted from them (not recorded which). Receptors originate from an adult woman who had mild COVID-19 (a few samples of this study predate the infection). Cell type and time point are not known. CDR3s include the opening cysteine and the closing phenylalanine or tryptophan. A D gene is named only where the DNA matches it firmly. Clone size is shown for a subset of rows, as once, few, many or a class of expanded clone.

d_call j_call v_call clone_size cdr3_nt cdr3_aa
TRBD1 TRBJ1-1 TRBV4-1 few TGCGCCAGCAGGACAACGGCCGGGACAGTGAACACTGAAGCTTTCTTT CASRTTAGTVNTEAFF
TRBD2 TRBJ2-7 TRBV7-9 . TGTGCCAGCAGCTTATCTTCTAGCGGGAGGGAGGGAGAGCAGTACTTC CASSLSSSGREGEQYF
. TRBJ1-2 TRBV7-3 . TGTGCCAGCAGCTTAACGGGAGGTGAGGGCTACACCTTC CASSLTGGEGYTF
TRBD1 TRBJ1-6 TRBV5-5 . TGTGCCAGCGGAAAATGGGCAGGGGGGAATTCACCCCTCCACTTT CASGKWAGGNSPLHF
. TRBJ2-7 TRBV5-6 . TGTGCCAGCAGCTTCATTCCGAGGGCCAGGCGTACCTACGAGCAGTACTTC CASSFIPRARRTYEQYF
TRBD1 TRBJ1-1 TRBV12-3/TRBV12-4 many TGTGCCAGCAGCCGCGGGACAGGGTTCGTCACTGAAGCTTTCTTT CASSRGTGFVTEAFF
. TRBJ2-7 TRBV7-6 few TGTGCCAGCAGCTTTCCAGGCGCCGAGCAGTACTTC CASSFPGAEQYF
. TRBJ2-1 TRBV24-1 few TGTGCCACCAGTGATTTAGTAACAGGGCACGGCGATGAGCAGTTCTTC CATSDLVTGHGDEQFF
. TRBJ2-5 TRBV24-1 . TGTGCCACCAGTGATCGGACTCACCAAGAGACCCAGTACTTC CATSDRTHQETQYF
. TRBJ1-5 TRBV9 few TGTGCCAGCAGCGTAGAGATGGGTGACAATCAGCCCCAGCATTTT CASSVEMGDNQPQHF
TRBD1 TRBJ2-7 TRBV5-4 few TGTGCCAGCAGCTTGGGACAGGGAGACGAGCAGTACTTC CASSLGQGDEQYF
. TRBJ2-2 TRBV28 . TGTGCCAGCAGTTCCTGGGACCTCCGGGGCACCGGGGAGCTGTTTTTT CASSSWDLRGTGELFF
. TRBJ1-2 TRBV6-5 few TGTGCCAGCAGTTACTCCGGCAGACTTAACTATGGCTACACCTTC CASSYSGRLNYGYTF
TRBD2 TRBJ2-4 TRBV12-3/TRBV12-4 few TGTGCCAGCAGTGCCGGGAGGGGCAAAAACATTCAGTACTTC CASSAGRGKNIQYF
. TRBJ1-1 TRBV30 . TGTGCCTGGAGTCAACCGAACACTGAAGCTTTCTTT CAWSQPNTEAFF
. TRBJ1-1 TRBV5-1 . TGCGCCAGCAGCTTTGGACAGACTATGAACACTGAAGCTTTCTTT CASSFGQTMNTEAFF
. TRBJ2-5 TRBV24-1 few TGTGCCACCAGTGATCAGGGTCGGGAGACCCAGTACTTC CATSDQGRETQYF
. TRBJ1-1 TRBV7-2 many TGTGCCAGCAGCTTACTTAAACGGACTGAAGCTTTCTTT CASSLLKRTEAFF
. TRBJ2-1 TRBV7-9 . TGTGCCAGCAGCTTAGCGGTCGGGGGAGTTGACCATGAGCAGTTCTTC CASSLAVGGVDHEQFF
TRBD1 TRBJ2-6 TRBV6-1 . TGTGCCAGCAGTGGCCGGGACAGTCCTGGTGGGGCCAACGTCCTGACTTTC CASSGRDSPGGANVLTF
TRBD2 TRBJ2-1 TRBV7-6 many TGTGCCAGCAGCTTGCCTTTGGGCGGGAGCTCCTACAATGAGCAGTTCTTC CASSLPLGGSSYNEQFF
. TRBJ2-6 TRBV20-1 . TGCAGTGCTAGCGACACAGTGTCTGGGGCCAACGTCCTGACTTTC CSASDTVSGANVLTF
TRBD2 TRBJ2-3 TRBV5-1 . TGCGCCAGCAGCTTCCATATAGCGGGGGGGCCGACAGATACGCAGTATTTT CASSFHIAGGPTDTQYF
. TRBJ2-3 TRBV18 . TGTGCCAGCTCTAACCAGCGGGTAGAGGAAGATACGCAGTATTTT CASSNQRVEEDTQYF
TRBD1 TRBJ1-5 TRBV12-3/TRBV12-4 . TGTGCCACCCAGACAGGGGATGGGGGACACAATCAGCCCCAGCATTTT CATQTGDGGHNQPQHF
TRBD2 TRBJ2-5 TRBV20-1 . TGCAGTGCTGAGGATCCGGGAGGGACTAGCGGGGGGCTTGAGACCCAGTACTTC CSAEDPGGTSGGLETQYF
. TRBJ2-3 TRBV5-4 few TGTGCCAGCAGCCCCGTGGCGGGTAAAGATACGCAGTATTTT CASSPVAGKDTQYF
. TRBJ2-7 TRBV7-2 . TGTGCCAGCAGCTTCGGGATCGGGATCTACGAGCAGTACTTC CASSFGIGIYEQYF
TRBD2 TRBJ2-1 TRBV24-1 . TGTGCCACCAGTGATTTCGGGGGGAGTTACTCCTACAATGAGCAGTTCTTC CATSDFGGSYSYNEQFF